The text below deals with one T cell receptor beta chain. Its cognate antigen is unknown. This record comes from a study of cytomegalovirus exposure and HLA in healthy donors. This PCR relied on a set of 60 Vbeta primers and 13 Jbeta primers. The method was immunoSEQ multiplex PCR; TCRdb's version includes in-frame clones alone and lacks a portion of them. This specimen shows roughly 190,000 clones; the ten leading clones hold almost 6.5%. Study-level results: Being indistinguishable, some V segments were excluded, TRBV6-2 and TRBV6-3 among them.

V was clipped by 5 bases and J by 4 bases, with 15 bases between them. The CDR3 spans 16 residues. Germline values: CDR1 SGHNT, CDR2 YENEEA. The rearrangement joins TRBV11-3 to TRBJ1-6; TRBD1 is a possible D gene (6 bases). Sequenced sample: PBMCs. The clonotype comes from a man in his thirties or forties in good health and CMV-seronegative. CDR3 residues: CASSPTRTAYNSPLHF. DNA for the CDR3: TGTGCCAGCAGCCCAACGCGGACAGCTTATAATTCACCCCTCCACTTT.